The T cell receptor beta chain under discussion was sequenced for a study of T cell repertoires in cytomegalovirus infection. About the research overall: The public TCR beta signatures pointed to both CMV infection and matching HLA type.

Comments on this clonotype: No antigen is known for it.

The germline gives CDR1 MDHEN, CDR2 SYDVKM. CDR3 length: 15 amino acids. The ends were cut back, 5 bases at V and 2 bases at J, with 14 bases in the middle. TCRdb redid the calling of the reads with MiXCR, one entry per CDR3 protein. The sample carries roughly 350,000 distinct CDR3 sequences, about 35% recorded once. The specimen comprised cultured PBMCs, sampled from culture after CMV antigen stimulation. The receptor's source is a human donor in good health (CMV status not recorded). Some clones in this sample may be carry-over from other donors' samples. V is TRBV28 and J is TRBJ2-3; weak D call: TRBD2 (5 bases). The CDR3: CASSPGGPLTDTQYF. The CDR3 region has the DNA TGTGCCAGCAGTCCCGGCGGGCCCCTCACAGATACGCAGTATTTT.